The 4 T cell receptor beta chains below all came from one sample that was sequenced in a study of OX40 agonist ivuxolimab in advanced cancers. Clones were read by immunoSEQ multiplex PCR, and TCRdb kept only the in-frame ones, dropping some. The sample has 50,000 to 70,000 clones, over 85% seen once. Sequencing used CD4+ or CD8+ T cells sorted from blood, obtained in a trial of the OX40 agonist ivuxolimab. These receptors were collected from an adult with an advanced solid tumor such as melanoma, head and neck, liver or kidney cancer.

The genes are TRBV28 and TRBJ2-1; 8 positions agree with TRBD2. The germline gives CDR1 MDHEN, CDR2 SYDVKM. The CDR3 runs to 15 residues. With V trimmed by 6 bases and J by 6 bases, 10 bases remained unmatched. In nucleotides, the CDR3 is TGTGCCAGCAGCCCGGCGGACGGGAGGGGCAATGAGCAGTTCTTC. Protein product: CASSPADGRGNEQFF.

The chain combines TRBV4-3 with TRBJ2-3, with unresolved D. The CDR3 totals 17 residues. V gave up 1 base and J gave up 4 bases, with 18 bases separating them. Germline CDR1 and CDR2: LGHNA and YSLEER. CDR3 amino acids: CASSQGVPGGFADTQYF. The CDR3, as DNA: TGCGCCAGCAGCCAAGGAGTTCCGGGTGGTTTTGCAGATACGCAGTATTTT.

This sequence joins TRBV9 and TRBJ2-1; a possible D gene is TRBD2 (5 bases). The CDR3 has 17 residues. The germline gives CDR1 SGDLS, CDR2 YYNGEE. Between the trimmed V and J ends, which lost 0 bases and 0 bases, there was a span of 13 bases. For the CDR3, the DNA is TGTGCCAGCAGCGTAGCTTGGAGGATCAGCTCCTACAATGAGCAGTTCTTC. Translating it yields CASSVAWRISSYNEQFF. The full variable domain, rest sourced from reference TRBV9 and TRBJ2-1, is DSGVTQTPKHLITATGQRVTLRCSPRSGDLSVYWYQQSLDQGLQFLIQYYNGEERAKGNILERFSAQQFPDLHSELNLSSLELGDSALYFCASSVAWRISSYNEQFFGPGTRLTVL.

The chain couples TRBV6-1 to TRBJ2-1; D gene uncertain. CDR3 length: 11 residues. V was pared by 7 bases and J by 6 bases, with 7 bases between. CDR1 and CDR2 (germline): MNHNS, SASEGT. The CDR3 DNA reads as TGTGCCAGCACCTCACCCAATGAGCAGTTCTTC. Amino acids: CASTSPNEQFF.